This T cell receptor (beta chain) was profiled in a study of graft-versus-host responses after intestinal transplantation. The wider study: Those transplanted obtained multivisceral, liver-intestinal, or isolated intestinal grafts. Induction with anti-thymocyte globulin, then tacrolimus and steroids for approximately three years, was given to all recipients. Study results and limitations: Researchers found peak circulating GvH clone levels linked to early post-transplant HvG declines. GvH clones were found in recipient marrow; some appeared first in ileum or blood.

This clone was seen only once. As yet, its antigen is unknown. V shed 4 bases, J shed 8 bases, and the junction held 18 bases outside the gene matches. Germline-derived CDR1 and CDR2 are KGHSY and FQNENV. This CDR3 spans 17 amino acids. The data were produced by immunoSEQ multiplex PCR, yet TCRdb's version contains in-frame clones alone and is incomplete. The data show about 110,000 clones, with 80% to 90% seen just once and roughly 0.64% held by the top ten. This TCR was sampled from a human donor who was the organ donor for an intestinal transplant. The material sequenced was unstimulated CD4+ T cells sorted from spleen or lymph node cells, taken before transplant. The rearrangement uses TRBV16 and TRBJ1-2, with 8 bases fitting TRBD1. The CDR3 nucleotides are TGTGCCAGCAGCCCCCGGCGGGGACAGGCTTCCTCGGGCGGCTACACCTTC. It is translated as CASSPRRGQASSGGYTF. The full variable domain, completed using reference TRBV16 and TRBJ1-2, is GEEVAQTPKHLVRGEGQKAKLYCAPIKGHSYVFWYQQVLKNEFKFLISFQNENVFDETGMPKERFSAKCLPNSPCSLEIQATKLEDSAVYFCASSPRRGQASSGGYTFGSGTRLTVV.